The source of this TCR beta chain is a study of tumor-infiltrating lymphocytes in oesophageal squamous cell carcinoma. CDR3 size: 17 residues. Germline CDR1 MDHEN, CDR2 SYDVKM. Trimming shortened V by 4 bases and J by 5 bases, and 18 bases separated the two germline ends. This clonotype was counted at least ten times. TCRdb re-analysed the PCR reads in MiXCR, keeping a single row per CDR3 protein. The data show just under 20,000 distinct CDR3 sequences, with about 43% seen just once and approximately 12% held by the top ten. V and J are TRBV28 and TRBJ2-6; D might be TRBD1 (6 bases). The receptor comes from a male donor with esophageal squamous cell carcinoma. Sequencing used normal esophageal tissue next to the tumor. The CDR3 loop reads CASSSGTYPQWANVLTF. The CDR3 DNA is TGTGCCAGCAGTTCCGGGACATACCCGCAATGGGCCAACGTCCTGACTTTC.